This passage covers 25 T cell receptor beta chains from one sample sequenced in a study of PD-L1 blockade in urothelial cancer. The repertoire was sequenced with immunoSEQ multiplex PCR; TCRdb's copy has only in-frame clones and lacks some. The table has tens of thousands of clones, 70% to 90% seen once. Time point given: peripheral blood 6 weeks after treatment start. The sample in question was PBMCs, obtained around atezolizumab (anti-PD-L1) treatment. These receptors were collected from a man in his sixties or seventies with urothelial cancer.

The rearrangement links TRBV5-1 to TRBJ1-1; TRBD1 matches 7 bases. This CDR3 is 14 amino acids long. With V trimmed by 2 bases and J by 1 base, 2 bases remained unmatched. CDR1 SGHRS and CDR2 YFSETQ come from the germline V gene. CDR3: CASSLGDRNTEAFF. The CDR3 coding sequence is TGCGCCAGCAGCTTAGGGGACAGGAACACTGAAGCTTTCTTT.

The chain couples TRBV5-1 to TRBJ2-6, with a possible D match to TRBD1 (6 bases). CDR1 and CDR2 (germline): SGHRS, YFSETQ. The CDR3 has 15 amino acids. V gave up 7 bases and J gave up 0 bases, with 11 bases separating them. The CDR3 coding sequence is TGCGCCAGCGCGTCAGGGGACTCTGGGGCCAACGTCCTGACTTTC. It encodes CASASGDSGANVLTF. Looking up the rest from reference TRBV5-1 and TRBJ2-6 gives the full variable domain: KAGVTQTPRYLIKTRGQQVTLSCSPISGHRSVSWYQQTPGQGLQFLFEYFSETQRNKGNFPGRFSGRQFSNSRSEMNVSTLELGDSALYLCASASGDSGANVLTFGAGSRLTVL.

The rearrangement joins TRBV15 to TRBJ2-7, with D hard to call. Germline CDR1 reads LNHNV; CDR2 reads YYDKDF (reference sequence). V lost 5 bases, J lost 9 bases, and 26 bases lay in between. CDR3 size: 16 residues. The CDR3 here is CATSEYPGPYFSGQYF. The CDR3, as DNA: TGTGCCACCAGCGAGTACCCGGGTCCTTATTTTTCGGGGCAGTACTTC. Complete variable domain (other parts from reference TRBV15 and TRBJ2-7): DAMVIQNPRYQVTQFGKPVTLSCSQTLNHNVMYWYQQKSSQAPKLLFHYYDKDFNNEADTPDNFQSRRPNTSFCFLDIRSPGLGDTAMYLCATSEYPGPYFSGQYFGPGTRLTVT.

The chain has TRBV6-5 and TRBJ2-7, with 7 positions matching TRBD1. V lost 1 base to trimming and J lost 6 bases; unmatched junction nucleotides: 9. From germline, CDR1 is MNHEY and CDR2 SVGAGI. The CDR3 sequence is 15 residues long. The CDR3 bases are TGTGCCAGCAGTTACTTTAGGGGGCGTCGGGTCGAGCAGTACTTC. This sequence encodes CASSYFRGRRVEQYF.

This chain connects TRBV19 to TRBJ2-5, with a tentative D call TRBD2 (5 bases). The CDR3 consists of 13 residues. V lost 4 bases and J lost 0, with 6 bases in between. Germline loops: CDR1 LNHDA, CDR2 SQIVND (reference sequence). The CDR3 nucleotides read TGTGCCAGTAGTAGCGGGTACCAAGAGACCCAGTACTTC. The encoded protein is CASSSGYQETQYF.

This chain joins TRBV6-1 and TRBJ1-4, with 7 positions matching TRBD1. Germline CDR1 is MNHNS and CDR2 is SASEGT. Trimming cost V 8 bases and J 2 bases; bases outside gene matches: 5. The CDR3 extends over 14 amino acids. CDR3 DNA sequence: TGTGCCAGCTCCGTGACAGGGACTAATGAAAAACTGTTTTTT. Protein product: CASSVTGTNEKLFF.

The chain joins TRBV19 to TRBJ1-2, with 9 positions matching TRBD1. Germline assignment: CDR1 LNHDA and CDR2 SQIVND (reference sequence). This CDR3 region has 14 residues. V lost 4 bases to trimming and J lost 5 bases; unmatched junction nucleotides: 5. The CDR3, as DNA: TGTGCCAGTAGTAGGGACAGGGAGGAATATGGCTACACCTTC. Protein: CASSRDREEYGYTF.

V is TRBV4-2 and J is TRBJ2-7, with D perhaps matching TRBD1 (5 bases). Trimming pared 1 base from V and 1 base from J, leaving 8 bases between. CDR3 size: 14 residues. Germline CDR1 LGHNA, CDR2 YNFKEQ. CDR3 sequence: CASSQGGASYEQYF. In DNA, the CDR3 is TGTGCCAGCAGCCAAGGTGGGGCATCCTACGAGCAGTACTTC.

The chain recombines TRBV2 with TRBJ2-3; possible D gene TRBD2, 5 bases. V shed 6 bases and J shed 0 bases, with 16 bases lying between them. The germline V gene encodes CDR1 SNHLY and CDR2 FYNNEI. The CDR3 length is 16 residues. The DNA of the CDR3 is TGTGCCAGCAGGGACGTTAACGGCGGGAGCACAGATACGCAGTATTTT. This gives the protein CASRDVNGGSTDTQYF.

V gene TRBV21-1 combines with J gene TRBJ1-1; whether TRBD1, the table's D call, matches the DNA was not checked. TRBV21-1 is a recognized pseudogene. CDR3 size: 14 residues. This CDR3 reads CASSKNTENTEAFF. DNA for the CDR3: TGTGCCAGCAGCAAAAATACAGAGAACACTGAAGCTTTCTTT.

This clone has just one count. This rearrangement joins TRBV6-4 to TRBJ2-3, with TRBD2 as a possible D gene (6 bases). Trimming took off 0 bases at V and 1 base at J, with 14 bases between the two ends. Looked up from germline, CDR1 is MRHNA and CDR2 is SNTAGT. The CDR3 totals 17 residues. CDR3 in amino acids: CASSDSIDSGGTDTQYF. The CDR3 DNA follows: TGTGCCAGCAGTGACTCGATTGATAGCGGAGGCACAGATACGCAGTATTTT.

Only a few counts were recorded for this clone. The chain employs TRBV19 and TRBJ2-7; the D gene is possibly TRBD1 (6 bases). V was pared by 1 base and J by 4 bases, with 8 bases between. Germline-derived CDR1 and CDR2 are LNHDA and SQIVND (reference sequence). This CDR3 is built from 13 residues. The CDR3 here is CASSIGQGYEQYF. The CDR3 nucleotides are TGTGCCAGTAGTATAGGCCAGGGGTACGAGCAGTACTTC.

V is TRBV2 and J is TRBJ2-7, with D hard to call. The V gene lost 5 bases and the J gene lost 3 bases, with 5 bases spanning the gap. Germline V gene data show CDR1 as SNHLY and CDR2 as FYNNEI. This CDR3 has 11 amino acids. CDR3 loop: CASSPYYEQYF. CDR3 nucleotides: TGTGCCAGCAGTCCCTACTACGAGCAGTACTTC.

The chain joins TRBV28 to TRBJ1-2; D not certain. The CDR3 is 13 residues long. The germline CDR1 and CDR2 sequences are MDHEN and SYDVKM. V lost 5 bases, J lost 1 base, and 8 bases lay in between. CDR3 DNA: TGTGCCAGCAGTGTCGCGGGTAACTATGGCTACACCTTC. Its protein product is CASSVAGNYGYTF.

Of note for this clone: One junction end disagrees with the germline gene, perhaps due to a read error. This chain links TRBV6-6 with TRBJ2-5; 13 nucleotides agree with TRBD2. This CDR3 is 16 amino acids long. The V gene's germline CDR1 is MNHNY and CDR2 SVGAGI (reference sequence). This chain's CDR3 is CASSYPTSGGKETQYF. The CDR3 DNA reads TGTGCCAGCAGTTACCCGACTAGCGGGGGGAAGGAGACACAGTACTTC.

The genes are TRBV4-2 and TRBJ2-6; D remains ambiguous. The CDR3 runs to 16 residues. The V gene lost 3 bases and the J gene lost 0 bases, with 9 bases spanning the gap. Germline CDR1 LGHNA, CDR2 YNFKEQ. In DNA form, the CDR3 reads TGTGCCAGCAGCCAGGCCCTTGGCTCTGGGGCCAACGTCCTGACTTTC. It yields the protein CASSQALGSGANVLTF.

This chain links TRBV2 with TRBJ2-7; tentatively, D is TRBD2 (6 bases). The germline V gene encodes CDR1 SNHLY and CDR2 FYNNEI. The V gene lost 2 bases and the J gene lost 9 bases, with 8 bases spanning the gap. The CDR3 is 11 amino acids. Here the CDR3 DNA reads TGTGCCAGCAGTGAAATGGAGGGGCAGTACTTC. Translated: CASSEMEGQYF.

The chain joins TRBV7-2 to TRBJ2-1, with D possibly matching TRBD1 (5 bases). This CDR3 has 13 amino acids. Trimming left V 3 bases short and J 7 bases short, with 10 bases between. Germline CDR1 reads SGHTA; CDR2 reads FQGNSA. The CDR3 DNA sequence: TGTGCCAGCAGCTTCCAGGGTATAAATGAGCAGTTCTTC. Its translation is CASSFQGINEQFF.

This chain uses TRBV28 with TRBJ2-1; weak D call: TRBD1 (5 bases). Deletions cut 2 bases from V and 8 bases from J, with 16 bases between. The germline CDR1 and CDR2 sequences are MDHEN and SYDVKM. The CDR3 has 15 residues. The CDR3 is CASSLGAGQDDEQFF. Written as DNA, the CDR3 is TGTGCCAGCAGTTTAGGGGCAGGGCAGGACGATGAGCAGTTCTTC.

V usage is TRBV5-1 and J usage is TRBJ2-2, with 7 nucleotides matching TRBD2. The CDR3 loop spans 19 amino acids. Germline V gives CDR1 SGHRS, CDR2 YFSETQ. V trimming: 0 bases; J trimming: 0 bases; junction bases outside the gene matches: 11. CDR3 amino acids: CASSLVGTTYPANTGELFF. Here the CDR3 DNA reads TGCGCCAGCAGCTTGGTGGGGACTACCTATCCCGCGAACACCGGGGAGCTGTTTTTT.

In its sample, this clone was seen once. The chain recombines TRBV7-2 with TRBJ2-1; tentative D call: TRBD2 (6 bases). The CDR3 has 14 residues. Germline V lookup: CDR1 SGHTA, CDR2 FQGNSA. V was shortened by 4 bases and J by 8 bases, with 15 bases between the two germline ends. Here the CDR3 reads CASSWRRDSDEQFF. The CDR3 bases are TGTGCCAGCAGCTGGAGGCGGGATTCGGATGAGCAGTTCTTC.

As regards this clone: Because the CDR3's place on the DNA is in doubt, the DNA is left out and the CDR3 is given as listed by TCRdb. The rearrangement links TRBV12-2 to TRBJ2-5; TRBD2, the table's D call, lacks a check against the DNA. TRBV12-2 is reported as a pseudogene. The CDR3 is 18 residues long, ends included. CDR3 amino acids: CASRFGGGTSGSFETQYF.

In its sample, this clone was seen once. The V call is TRBV7-9, the J call TRBJ2-3; TRBD1 aligns across 11 bases. The ends lost 5 bases at V and 3 bases at J; junction bases unmatched: 7. Per germline, CDR1 SEHNR and CDR2 FQNEAQ (reference sequence). The CDR3 covers 16 residues. The CDR3 DNA sequence: TGTGCCAGCAGCACCACTGGGACAGGGGGGACAGATACGCAGTATTTT. This encodes CASSTTGTGGTDTQYF.

The V gene is TRBV6-6, the J gene TRBJ2-1; D is undetermined. Trimming took 0 bases from V and 9 from J, leaving 9 bases between them. The CDR3 totals 13 residues. Germline V gene data show CDR1 as MNHNY and CDR2 as SVGAGI (reference sequence). CDR3 DNA: TGTGCCAGCAGTTACTCGTCAATGGCTGAGCAGTTCTTC. It codes for CASSYSSMAEQFF.

This clone was seen just once. The chain carries TRBV27 and TRBJ2-3; D is undetermined. This CDR3 region has 11 residues. Germline V gene lookup returns CDR1 MNHEY and CDR2 SMNVEV (reference sequence). V was cut by 9 bases and J by 0 bases, with 4 bases left in between. CDR3 in DNA: TGTGCCAGGACTAGCACAGATACGCAGTATTTT. Translating it yields CARTSTDTQYF.